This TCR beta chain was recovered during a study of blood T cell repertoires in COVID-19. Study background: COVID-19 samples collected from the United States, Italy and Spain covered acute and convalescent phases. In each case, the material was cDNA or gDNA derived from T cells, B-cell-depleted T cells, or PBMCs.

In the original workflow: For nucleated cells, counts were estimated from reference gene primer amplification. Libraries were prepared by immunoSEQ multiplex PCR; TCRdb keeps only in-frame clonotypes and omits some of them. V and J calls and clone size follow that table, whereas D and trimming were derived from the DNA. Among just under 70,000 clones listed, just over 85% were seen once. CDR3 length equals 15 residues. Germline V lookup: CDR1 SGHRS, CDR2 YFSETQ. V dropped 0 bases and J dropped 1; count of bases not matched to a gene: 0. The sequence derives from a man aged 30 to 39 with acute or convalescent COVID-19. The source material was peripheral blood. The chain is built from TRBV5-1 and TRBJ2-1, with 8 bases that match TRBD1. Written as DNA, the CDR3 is TGCGCCAGCAGCTTGGGACAGGGGTCCTACAATGAGCAGTTCTTC. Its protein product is CASSLGQGSYNEQFF.